The 5 T cell receptor beta chains reported below all come from one sample, sequenced in a study of blood T cell repertoires in COVID-19. TCRdb's copy holds only in-frame clones and misses some; the assay was immunoSEQ multiplex PCR. The table lists 60,000 to 70,000 clones, 65% to 75% of them singletons. What was sequenced was peripheral blood. The source is a woman of 80 years or more with acute or convalescent COVID-19.

This clone was observed once. This same CDR3 is encoded by further DNA sequences in the sample. The chain is built from TRBV7-2 and TRBJ1-1; D is ambiguous. Germline V gene data show CDR1 as SGHTA and CDR2 as FQGNSA. There are 13 residues in the CDR3. The V end was cut by 4 bases, the J end by 4 bases, with 10 bases between. CDR3 amino acids: CASSSLGSTEAFF. The CDR3 DNA reads TGTGCCAGCAGCTCCCTGGGGAGCACTGAAGCTTTCTTT.

The rearrangement uses TRBV19 and TRBJ1-5, with 7 positions matching TRBD1. V lost 7 bases to trimming and J lost 1 base; unmatched junction nucleotides: 4. CDR1 is LNHDA and CDR2 is SQIVND in the germline V gene (reference sequence). The CDR3 runs to 14 residues. The CDR3 DNA reads TGTGCCAGTACCGACAGGGCGAGCAATCAGCCCCAGCATTTT. Translating it yields CASTDRASNQPQHF.

The chain combines TRBV10-3 with TRBJ2-3; maybe TRBD2 (6 bases). This CDR3 is 14 amino acids long. Germline V gene lookup returns CDR1 ENHRY and CDR2 SYGVKD. V dropped 7 bases and J dropped 1 base, with 12 bases sitting between them. The CDR3 DNA follows: TGTGCCATCACCACTAGCCTCCGCACAGATACGCAGTATTTT. It codes for CAITTSLRTDTQYF.

This clone showed up just a few times. The gene calls are TRBV11-2 and TRBJ1-2, with TRBD1 matching 10 bases. CDR1 SGHAT and CDR2 FQNNGV come from the germline V gene. V shed 5 bases and J 3 bases; nucleotides not matched to a gene: 15. The CDR3 runs 18 residues. CDR3 protein: CASSGRTGGRSVDYGYTF. CDR3 DNA sequence: TGTGCCAGCAGCGGACGGACAGGGGGTCGTTCGGTGGACTATGGCTACACCTTC.

The CDR3 sequence is CASSPRMTGAREQYF. As DNA, the CDR3 is TGTGCCAGCAGCCCCCGGATGACAGGGGCTAGAGAGCAGTACTTC. The chain joins TRBV14 to TRBJ2-7; 8 bases line up with TRBD1. Germline V gene data show CDR1 as SGHDN and CDR2 as FVKESK. The CDR3 is 15 residues long. The V segment lost 4 bases and the J segment 7 bases; nucleotides outside the gene matches: 12.